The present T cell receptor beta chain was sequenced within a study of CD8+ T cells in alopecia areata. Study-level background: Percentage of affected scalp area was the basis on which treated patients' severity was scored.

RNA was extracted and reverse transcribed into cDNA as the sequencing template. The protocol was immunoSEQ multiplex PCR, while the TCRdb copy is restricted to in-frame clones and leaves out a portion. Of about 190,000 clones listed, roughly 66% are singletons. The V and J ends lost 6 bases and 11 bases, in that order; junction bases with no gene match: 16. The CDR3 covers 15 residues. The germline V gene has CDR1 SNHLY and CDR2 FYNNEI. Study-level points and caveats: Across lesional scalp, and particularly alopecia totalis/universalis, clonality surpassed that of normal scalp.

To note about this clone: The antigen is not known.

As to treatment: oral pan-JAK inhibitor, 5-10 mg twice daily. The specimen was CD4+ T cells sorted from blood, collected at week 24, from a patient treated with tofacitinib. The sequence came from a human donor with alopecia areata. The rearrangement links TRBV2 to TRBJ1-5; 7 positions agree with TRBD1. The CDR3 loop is CASRGTEGGLGAQHF. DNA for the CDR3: TGTGCCAGCAGAGGGACAGAGGGGGGACTTGGAGCCCAGCATTTT.